The 25 T cell receptor beta chains reported below all come from one sample, sequenced in a study of CD8+ T cells in alopecia areata. Following extraction, RNA underwent reverse transcription to cDNA, which served as the sequencing template. Method: immunoSEQ multiplex PCR; TCRdb's copy keeps in-frame clones and lacks some. Here the sample spans around 300,000 clones, 50% to 75% being singletons. The treatment: oral pan-JAK inhibitor, 5-10 mg twice daily. The material was CD4+ T cells sorted from blood, obtained at roughly week 52, from a patient treated with tofacitinib. These receptors originate from a human donor with alopecia areata.

This clone was seen a few times. V usage is TRBV5-1 and J usage is TRBJ1-5, with 7 bases matching TRBD1. Unmatched junction bases numbered 8, after V lost 3 bases and J lost 5 bases. The germline V gene encodes CDR1 SGHRS and CDR2 YFSETQ. This CDR3 region has 15 residues. This chain's CDR3 is CASSWTGLSDQPQHF. The CDR3 DNA sequence: TGCGCCAGCAGCTGGACAGGTCTCTCAGATCAGCCCCAGCATTTT.

The genes are TRBV7-2 and TRBJ1-2, with D possibly being TRBD1 (5 bases). Per germline, CDR1 SGHTA and CDR2 FQGNSA. The CDR3 has 13 residues. Trimming took 5 bases from V and 8 from J, leaving 15 bases between them. The CDR3 reads CASSPGQGRGYTF. The CDR3, as DNA: TGTGCCAGCAGCCCAGGGCAGGGACGGGGCTACACCTTC.

The rearrangement links TRBV21-1 to TRBJ2-4; TRBD1 is the table's D call and was not checked against the DNA. TRBV21-1 is recorded as a pseudogene. The CDR3 covers 14 residues. In DNA, the CDR3 is TGTGCCAGCAGCAAAGAGGGACAGGGGAACATTCAGTACTTC. Translation gives CASSKEGQGNIQYF.

This clone has a handful of counts. Germline is not matched at one junction end, which may reflect a read error. The chain recombines TRBV7-3 with TRBJ2-2; D gene uncertain. Germline CDR1 and CDR2: SGHTA and FQGTGA. This CDR3 is 18 amino acids long. CDR3 nucleotide sequence: TGTGCCAGCAGCCTAACAGATACTTTTAGCCAGAACACCGGGGAGCTGTTTTTT. It is translated as CASSLTDTFSQNTGELFF.

The chain carries TRBV30 and TRBJ2-7; D is perhaps TRBD1 (6 bases). Germline V CDR1 and CDR2: GTSNPN, SVGIG (reference sequence). V was cut by 7 bases and J by 1 base, with 11 bases left in between. The CDR3 spans 12 residues. CDR3 DNA: TGTGCCTCACTACAGGGATCCTACGAGCAGTACTTC. It specifies CASLQGSYEQYF. Full variable domain (outside the CDR3, taken from reference TRBV30 and TRBJ2-7): SQTIHQWPATLVQPVGSPLSLECTVEGTSNPNLYWYRQAAGRGLQLLFYSVGIGQISSEVPQNLSASRPQDRQFILSSKKLLLSDSGFYLCASLQGSYEQYFGPGTRLTVT.

A single count supports this clone. CDR3 nucleotide sequence: TGTGCCAGCGGCCGCGGGGGGCAGGGCACCGGGGAGCTGTTTTTT. As protein: CASGRGGQGTGELFF. The rearrangement links TRBV13 to TRBJ2-2; 8 bases map to TRBD2. The CDR3 is made up of 15 amino acids. The J segment lost 4 bases and the V segment lost 8 bases, leaving 9 bases of the junction unmatched. Germline CDR1 PRHDT, CDR2 FYEKMQ (reference sequence).

The chain uses TRBV27 and TRBJ2-1; D perhaps matches TRBD2 (5 bases). V lost 2 bases and J lost 4, with 24 bases in between. Germline CDR1 is MNHEY and CDR2 is SMNVEV (reference sequence). The CDR3 is made up of 19 amino acids. CDR3: CASSLPPTAARGPYNEQFF. For the CDR3, the DNA is TGTGCCAGCAGTTTACCTCCCACAGCAGCACGAGGGCCTTACAATGAGCAGTTCTTC.

This clone turned up a few times. This rearrangement joins TRBV29-1 to TRBJ1-2, with TRBD1 matching 7 bases. Germline V gene sequence: CDR1 SQVTM, CDR2 ANQGSEA. V lost 7 bases, J lost 7 bases, and 6 bases stayed unmatched. The length of the CDR3 is 11 residues. The CDR3 nucleotides read TGCAGCGGGATCGACAGGGTTGGCTACACCTTC. Translating it yields CSGIDRVGYTF.

This rearrangement joins TRBV5-1 to TRBJ2-6; 10 nucleotides align to TRBD2. The CDR3 is made up of 18 amino acids. With 1 base clipped from V and 0 bases from J, the junction kept 4 bases outside the gene matches. The germline gives CDR1 SGHRS, CDR2 YFSETQ. In DNA, the CDR3 is TGCGCCAGCAGCTTGACTAGCGGGAAACGCTCTGGGGCCAACGTCCTGACTTTC. Amino acids: CASSLTSGKRSGANVLTF.

This chain uses TRBV30 with TRBJ1-2, with D possibly being TRBD1 (5 bases). This CDR3 is 15 amino acids long. V lost 4 bases and J 8 bases, leaving 23 bases between the germline ends. In germline, CDR1 is GTSNPN, CDR2 SVGIG (reference sequence). The CDR3 coding sequence is TGTGCCTGGACTTCACGGGGACTACGGAAACTCGGCTACACCTTC. Translated, it gives CAWTSRGLRKLGYTF.

This rearrangement joins TRBV5-1 to TRBJ2-7; D might be TRBD1 (5 bases). This CDR3 is built from 13 residues. Germline values: CDR1 SGHRS, CDR2 YFSETQ. Between the trimmed V and J ends, which lost 2 bases and 1 base, there was a span of 7 bases. The CDR3 spells CASSLQVSYEQYF. CDR3 sequence (DNA): TGCGCCAGCAGCTTACAGGTTTCCTACGAGCAGTACTTC.

This chain links TRBV7-2 with TRBJ2-2; 10 bases fit TRBD2. Germline V gives CDR1 SGHTA, CDR2 FQGNSA. The V gene end was trimmed by 5 bases and the J gene end by 4 bases; junction bases not matched to a gene: 10. The CDR3 loop spans 17 amino acids. CDR3 amino acids: CASSPFLAGDATGELFF. CDR3 coding DNA: TGTGCCAGCAGCCCATTCCTAGCGGGGGATGCCACCGGGGAGCTGTTTTTT.

This chain links TRBV29-1 with TRBJ2-7; maybe TRBD1 (6 bases). CDR1 is SQVTM and CDR2 is ANQGSEA in the germline V gene. V gave up 4 bases and J gave up 2 bases, with 15 bases separating them. This CDR3 region has 14 residues. The CDR3, as DNA: TGCAGCGTTGTAAAGGGACAAATTGCCTACGAGCAGTACTTC. It is translated as CSVVKGQIAYEQYF.

The genes are TRBV30 and TRBJ1-2; D call uncertain. Between the trimmed V and J ends, which lost 5 bases and 8 bases, there was a span of 15 bases. CDR1 is GTSNPN, CDR2 SVGIG, per germline (reference sequence). The CDR3 covers 12 residues. CDR3 sequence (DNA): TGTGCCTGGGGAGGATGGAGCGGCGGCTACACCTTC. Amino acid sequence: CAWGGWSGGYTF.

This clone appeared once. The rearrangement joins TRBV10-3 to TRBJ2-3, with TRBD2 matching over 11 bases. J lost 2 bases, V lost 9 bases, and 4 bases had no gene match. The CDR3 runs to 14 residues. CDR1 ENHRY and CDR2 SYGVKD come from the germline V gene. The CDR3 sequence is CAIGTSGTTDTQYF. CDR3 sequence (DNA): TGTGCCATTGGGACTAGCGGAACCACAGATACGCAGTATTTT.

About this clone itself: At one end, the junction sequence differs from germline, possibly due to a read error. The genes are TRBV27 and TRBJ2-2, with D possibly being TRBD2 (6 bases). The CDR3 is 16 residues long. Germline CDR1 reads MNHEY; CDR2 reads SMNVEV (reference sequence). The CDR3 is CASSSTGTAKTGELFF. CDR3 DNA sequence: TGTGCCAGCAGTTCTACCGGGACTGCGAAAACCGGGGAGCTGTTTTTT.

The genes are TRBV30 and TRBJ2-7; D ambiguous. The CDR3 is 12 amino acids. V lost 0 bases to trimming and J lost 4 bases, with 7 bases between them. Germline V gene sequence: CDR1 GTSNPN, CDR2 SVGIG (reference sequence). CDR3 amino acids: CAWSVGSYEQYF. DNA of the CDR3: TGTGCCTGGAGTGTGGGGTCGTACGAGCAGTACTTC.

In this sample, this clone turned up a few times. This chain uses TRBV7-6 with TRBJ2-7; 8 nucleotides line up with TRBD2. The CDR3 runs 15 residues. J lost 7 bases, V lost 5 bases, and 13 bases had no gene match. The V gene's germline CDR1 is SGHVS and CDR2 FNYEAQ. In DNA form, the CDR3 reads TGTGCCAGCAGCCCTCGGGGGAGCGGGGGCGTGGAGCAGTACTTC. Amino acid sequence: CASSPRGSGGVEQYF. Full variable domain (rest looked up from reference TRBV7-6 and TRBJ2-7): GAGVSQSPRYKVTKRGQDVALRCDPISGHVSLYWYRQALGQGPEFLTYFNYEAQQDKSGLPNDRFSAERPEGSISTLTIQRTEQRDSAMYRCASSPRGSGGVEQYFGPGTRLTVT.

The chain couples TRBV5-1 to TRBJ2-1, with 14 bases matching TRBD2. Germline loops: CDR1 SGHRS, CDR2 YFSETQ. This CDR3 region has 16 residues. The ends lost 4 bases at V and 6 bases at J; junction bases unmatched: 6. The CDR3 loop reads CASSPGLAGEGNEQFF. The DNA for the CDR3 is TGCGCCAGCAGCCCGGGACTAGCGGGGGAGGGCAATGAGCAGTTCTTC.

A single count supports this clone. V and J are TRBV11-2 and TRBJ2-5; D perhaps matches TRBD2 (6 bases). Germline V gene data show CDR1 as SGHAT and CDR2 as FQNNGV. This CDR3 comprises 15 residues. Trimming pared 7 bases from V and 1 base from J, leaving 16 bases between. CDR3 amino acids: CASTTGTPIQETQYF. Here the CDR3 DNA reads TGTGCCAGCACTACCGGGACTCCAATCCAAGAGACCCAGTACTTC.

The chain joins TRBV25-1 to TRBJ2-7; TRBD1 agrees at 7 bases. CDR3 size: 15 residues. Germline lookup yields CDR1 MGHDK and CDR2 SYGVNS. Losses at the gene ends were 4 bases for V and 4 bases for J; bases not matched to a gene: 10. The CDR3 coding sequence is TGTGCCAGCAGTGCTCCAGGACAGGATCCATACGAGCAGTACTTC. This translates into CASSAPGQDPYEQYF.

The chain couples TRBV14 to TRBJ2-3; 7 bases are shared with TRBD2. CDR3 length: 17 amino acids. J lost 1 base, V lost 4 bases, and 11 bases had no gene match. Looked up from germline, CDR1 is SGHDN and CDR2 is FVKESK. CDR3 DNA sequence: TGTGCCAGCAGCCTCCGAGCCTCTCGGGGGGGCACAGATACGCAGTATTTT. Translation gives CASSLRASRGGTDTQYF.

The CDR3 nucleotides are TGTGCCAGCAGTTCTTATGGACAGGGGCTACAGGGCTACACCTTC. Protein sequence: CASSSYGQGLQGYTF. V usage is TRBV9 and J usage is TRBJ1-2; 9 bases are a match to TRBD1. V shed 5 bases, J shed 8 bases, and the junction held 13 bases outside the gene matches. This CDR3 spans 15 amino acids. Germline CDR1 SGDLS, CDR2 YYNGEE. Full variable domain (missing parts from reference TRBV9 and TRBJ1-2): DSGVTQTPKHLITATGQRVTLRCSPRSGDLSVYWYQQSLDQGLQFLIQYYNGEERAKGNILERFSAQQFPDLHSELNLSSLELGDSALYFCASSSYGQGLQGYTFGSGTRLTVV.

The chain carries TRBV7-9 and TRBJ2-1, with TRBD2 as a possible D gene (6 bases). This CDR3 contains 14 residues. V shed 11 bases and J shed 4 bases, with 18 bases lying between them. From germline, CDR1 is SEHNR and CDR2 FQNEAQ (reference sequence). This CDR3 is CAGGTGRSYNEQFF. CDR3 DNA sequence: TGTGCCGGAGGGACGGGTCGGTCTTACAATGAGCAGTTCTTC. The complete variable domain, with remaining parts taken from reference TRBV7-9 and TRBJ2-1, reads DTGVSQNPRHKITKRGQNVTFRCDPISEHNRLYWYRQTLGQGPEFLTYFQNEAQLEKSRLLSDRFSAERPKGSFSTLEIQRTEQGDSAMYLCAGGTGRSYNEQFFGPGTRLTVL.

The chain couples TRBV30 to TRBJ2-7; the D is unclear. CDR3 size: 14 residues. V was shortened by 0 bases and J by 7 bases, with 16 bases between the two germline ends. CDR1 and CDR2 (germline): GTSNPN, SVGIG (reference sequence). DNA for the CDR3: TGTGCCTGGAGTGTACTTCCGTCGGGCACGGAGCAGTACTTC. Translated, it gives CAWSVLPSGTEQYF.